These T cell receptor beta chains were read from a single sample in a study of PD-L1 blockade in urothelial cancer. Assay used: immunoSEQ multiplex PCR; TCRdb lists only in-frame clones, some missing. The top ten clones hold around 1.9% of a sample with around 50,000 clones, around 82% of them seen once. Sequencing used PBMCs, obtained around atezolizumab (anti-PD-L1) treatment. These TCRs come from a man aged 50 or older with urothelial cancer. The CDR3 runs from the conserved cysteine through the conserved F or W. The D gene is left open where the match is weak. Where a row states a size, it is once, few, many or the class of an expanded clone; other rows omit it.

v_gene,d_gene,j_gene,abundance,CDR3aa,CDR3nt
TRBV10-3,TRBD2,TRBJ2-2,.,CAISLTSGSTGTGELFF,TGTGCCATCAGTTTGACTAGCGGGAGTACTGGAACCGGGGAGCTGTTTTTT
TRBV4-2,.,TRBJ1-2,.,CASSQDRSYGYTF,TGTGCCAGCAGCCAAGATAGAAGCTATGGCTACACCTTC
TRBV7-6,.,TRBJ1-4,.,CASSLEAPQKLFF,TGTGCCAGCAGCTTAGAAGCCCCTCAAAAACTGTTTTTT
TRBV2,.,TRBJ1-5,.,CASSRGLGNQPQHF,TGTGCCAGCAGTCGGGGGTTGGGCAATCAGCCCCAGCATTTT
TRBV19,TRBD1,TRBJ1-4,.,CASCGQGEARSEKLFF,TGTGCCAGTTGCGGACAGGGGGAAGCTCGTAGTGAAAAACTGTTTTTT
TRBV10-3,TRBD1,TRBJ2-1,few,CAIRGTAYNEQFF,TGTGCCATCAGAGGGACAGCCTACAATGAGCAGTTCTTC
TRBV11-2,TRBD2,TRBJ2-1,.,CASSLVASGGRTYNEQFF,TGTGCCAGCAGCTTAGTGGCTAGCGGGGGGAGGACCTACAATGAGCAGTTCTTC
TRBV9,.,TRBJ1-5,.,CASSVGVKQPQHF,TGTGCCAGCAGCGTAGGAGTCAAGCAGCCCCAGCATTTT
TRBV4-1,.,TRBJ2-2,.,CASSLLESSAGELFF,TGCGCCAGCAGCCTTCTAGAGTCCTCCGCCGGGGAGCTGTTTTTT
TRBV27,TRBD1,TRBJ1-2,.,CASRDRGARGYTF,TGTGCCAGCAGGGACAGGGGTGCGCGTGGCTACACCTTC
TRBV2,TRBD1,TRBJ2-2,.,CASRILGTADTGELFF,TGTGCCAGCAGGATACTGGGGACAGCAGACACCGGGGAGCTGTTTTTT
TRBV27,TRBD2,TRBJ2-2,.,CASSLETSGRAGIRTGELFF,TGTGCCAGCAGTTTAGAGACTAGCGGGAGGGCCGGAATTAGGACCGGGGAGCTGTTTTTT
TRBV30,.,TRBJ2-5,.,CAWSVRRQETQYF,TGTGCCTGGAGTGTACGGCGGCAAGAGACCCAGTACTTC
TRBV7-9,.,TRBJ2-5,.,CASSLHRGMDSQETQYF,TGTGCCAGCAGCCTACATAGGGGGATGGACAGTCAAGAGACCCAGTACTTC
TRBV6-6,.,TRBJ1-2,.,CASSQGGTYGYTF,TGTGCCAGCAGCCAAGGAGGGACCTATGGCTACACCTTC
TRBV6-4,.,TRBJ1-2,.,CASSDGLTRGYTF,TGTGCCAGCAGTGACGGGCTGACGCGTGGCTACACCTTC
TRBV30,.,TRBJ2-5,.,CAWSEVRQENYF,TGTGCCTGGAGTGAGGTCCGACAGGAAAACTACTTC
TRBV6-1,.,TRBJ1-1,.,CASKIQGENTEAFF,TGTGCCAGCAAGATACAGGGAGAGAACACTGAAGCTTTCTTT
TRBV11-2,.,TRBJ2-5,.,CATTRFGEGEETQYF,TGTGCCACTACAAGGTTTGGGGAGGGGGAAGAGACCCAGTACTTC
TRBV28,.,TRBJ2-7,.,CASSLPQGSSYEQYF,TGTGCCAGCAGTTTACCCCAGGGGAGCTCCTACGAGCAGTACTTC
TRBV18,TRBD1,TRBJ1-4,few,CASSHSDRGNEKLFF,TGTGCCAGCTCTCATTCCGACAGGGGTAATGAAAAACTGTTTTTT
TRBV27,TRBD1,TRBJ1-6,.,CASKKDRGHNSPLHF,TGTGCCAGCAAGAAGGACAGGGGGCATAATTCACCCCTCCACTTT
TRBV7-3,TRBD1,TRBJ2-2,few,CASSLRTGGNQNTGELFF,TGTGCCAGCAGCTTAAGGACAGGGGGGAATCAAAACACCGGGGAGCTGTTTTTT
TRBV10-3,TRBD1,TRBJ2-7,.,CATHSGQGYEQYF,TGTGCCACCCATTCGGGACAGGGTTACGAGCAGTACTTC
TRBV7-9,.,TRBJ2-7,.,CASSLAGSSYEQYF,TGTGCCAGCAGCTTAGCGGGGAGCTCCTACGAGCAGTACTTC
TRBV6-1,.,TRBJ1-2,.,CASSDTGYGGYTF,TGTGCCAGCAGCGACACAGGATATGGTGGCTACACCTTC
TRBV6-1,TRBD1,TRBJ1-4,.,CASSASGTGVGKLFF,TGTGCCAGCAGTGCCTCCGGGACAGGGGTTGGAAAACTGTTTTTT
TRBV27,TRBD2,TRBJ2-2,.,CASRNPGTTNTGELFF,TGTGCCAGCAGAAACCCCGGGACTACGAACACCGGGGAGCTGTTTTTT
TRBV30,.,TRBJ2-4,.,CAWSLGGGIVKNIQYF,TGTGCCTGGAGCCTAGGGGGGGGGATTGTCAAAAACATTCAGTACTTC
TRBV14,.,TRBJ2-2,.,CASSQDSGVYTGELFF,TGTGCCAGCAGCCAAGATTCAGGGGTGTACACCGGGGAGCTGTTTTTT
TRBV7-2,.,TRBJ2-7,.,CASTRTLTYPYEQYF,TGTGCCAGCACCCGGACTTTGACATACCCCTACGAGCAGTACTTC
TRBV18,.,TRBJ2-7,.,CASSPREGTPNTKLSYEQYF,TGTGCCAGCTCACCTCGAGAGGGGACACCGAATACCAAACTATCCTACGAGCAGTACTTC
TRBV15,TRBD1,TRBJ1-5,.,CATSTGTGTQPQHF,TGTGCCACCAGCACCGGGACAGGGACTCAGCCCCAGCATTTT
TRBV7-8,TRBD1,TRBJ2-5,.,CASSMGQGGAETQYF,TGTGCCAGCAGCATGGGACAGGGGGGTGCCGAGACCCAGTACTTC
TRBV7-6,.,TRBJ2-5,.,CASSLFSGPQETQYF,TGTGCCAGCAGCTTATTTTCAGGGCCCCAAGAGACCCAGTACTTC
TRBV5-1,TRBD1,TRBJ2-2,.,CASSLAAGGTGELFF,TGCGCCAGCAGCTTGGCGGCAGGGGGTACCGGGGAGCTGTTTTTT
TRBV15,.,TRBJ1-5,.,CATSRPIGLDDTQPQHF,TGTGCCACCAGCAGACCCATAGGACTGGACGATACCCAGCCCCAGCATTTT
TRBV5-1,.,TRBJ2-5,.,CASSFGQGETQYF,TGCGCCAGCAGCTTTGGCCAGGGGGAGACCCAGTACTTC
TRBV7-2,TRBD2,TRBJ2-3,.,CASSLGGVFAGGSTDMQYF,TGTGCCAGCAGCTTAGGAGGAGTTTTTGCGGGGGGAAGCACAGATATGCAGTATTTT
TRBV11-2,TRBD1,TRBJ2-5,.,CASSPTGVQETQYF,TGTGCCAGCAGTCCGACAGGGGTACAAGAGACCCAGTACTTC
TRBV19,TRBD1,TRBJ2-3,.,CASSITGASSTDTQYF,TGTGCCAGTAGTATAACAGGGGCATCTTCCACAGATACGCAGTATTTT
TRBV7-9,.,TRBJ1-1,.,CASSYEQGSNTEAFF,TGTGCCAGCAGTTACGAACAGGGCTCGAACACTGAAGCTTTCTTT
TRBV6-1,.,TRBJ2-2,.,CASSVRTSNTGELFF,TGTGCCAGCAGTGTCAGGACATCGAACACCGGGGAGCTGTTTTTT
TRBV18,TRBD1,TRBJ2-3,.,CASSPGDRADTQYF,TGTGCCAGCTCACCGGGGGACAGGGCAGATACGCAGTATTTT